These 13 T cell receptor beta chains share one sample of origin, sequenced in a study of blood T cell repertoires in COVID-19. Profiled with immunoSEQ multiplex PCR; TCRdb holds only in-frame clones, not every one. The table has about 35,000 clones, around 88% seen once. Sample: peripheral blood. Receptor source: a human donor in a cohort sampled during active COVID-19.

The chain uses TRBV4-1 and TRBJ2-7; maybe TRBD1 (6 bases). V was cut by 1 base and J by 0 bases, with 13 bases left in between. The CDR3 totals 16 residues. CDR1 is MGHRA and CDR2 is YSYEKL in the germline V gene. CDR3 loop: CASSQGYGQSSYEQYF. CDR3 bases: TGCGCCAGCAGCCAAGGGTACGGACAGAGCTCCTACGAGCAGTACTTC.

This rearrangement joins TRBV6-6 to TRBJ2-5; no definite D call. This CDR3 is 11 amino acids long. The germline gives CDR1 MNHNY, CDR2 SVGAGI (reference sequence). Deletions cut 5 bases from V and 5 bases from J, with 6 bases between. The CDR3 loop reads CASSTSETQYF. The DNA for the CDR3 is TGTGCCAGCAGTACATCGGAGACCCAGTACTTC.

The V and J genes are TRBV5-1 and TRBJ2-2; TRBD2 might be the D (6 bases). The V end was cut by 4 bases, the J end by 7 bases, with 17 bases between. This CDR3 region has 15 residues. Germline V gene lookup returns CDR1 SGHRS and CDR2 YFSETQ. CDR3 residues: CASSTTGGGDGELFF. The CDR3 nucleotides are TGCGCCAGCAGCACTACGGGCGGCGGGGACGGGGAGCTGTTTTTT. The entire variable domain, with the rest obtained from reference TRBV5-1 and TRBJ2-2, is as follows: KAGVTQTPRYLIKTRGQQVTLSCSPISGHRSVSWYQQTPGQGLQFLFEYFSETQRNKGNFPGRFSGRQFSNSRSEMNVSTLELGDSALYLCASSTTGGGDGELFFGEGSRLTVL.

The genes are TRBV7-2 and TRBJ2-3, with a possible D match to TRBD2 (7 bases). CDR1 and CDR2 (germline): SGHTA, FQGNSA. The CDR3 spans 15 residues. V dropped 6 bases and J dropped 5 bases, with 18 bases sitting between them. CDR3 coding DNA: TGTGCCAGCAGTTATGACCCGAGGGGGGGAGATACGCAGTATTTT. Translation gives CASSYDPRGGDTQYF.

This clone was recorded only once. CDR3 amino acids: CASSPLLAGAHNEQFF. In DNA form, the CDR3 reads TGTGCCAGCAGCCCCCTACTAGCGGGAGCACACAATGAGCAGTTCTTC. The chain joins TRBV9 to TRBJ2-1; 11 nucleotides match TRBD2. The CDR3 runs 16 residues. V dropped 4 bases and J dropped 5; count of bases not matched to a gene: 8. Germline CDR1 SGDLS, CDR2 YYNGEE.

This clone was seen more than once but under ten times. This chain connects TRBV15 to TRBJ1-5; perhaps TRBD1 as D (6 bases). The germline V gene has CDR1 LNHNV and CDR2 YYDKDF (reference sequence). V was pared by 0 bases and J by 5 bases, with 20 bases between. CDR3 length equals 18 residues. CDR3 region: CATSRDRRGQGSYQPQHF. The CDR3 bases are TGTGCCACCAGCAGAGATCGGAGAGGGCAGGGGTCCTATCAGCCCCAGCATTTT.

The chain couples TRBV27 to TRBJ2-1; 9 bases line up with TRBD1. V shed 4 bases and J 7 bases; nucleotides not matched to a gene: 5. The CDR3 loop spans 14 amino acids. CDR1 is MNHEY and CDR2 is SMNVEV in the germline V gene (reference sequence). The chain's CDR3 is CASSSDRGRNEQFF. The CDR3 nucleotides read TGTGCCAGCAGTTCGGACAGGGGAAGGAATGAGCAGTTCTTC.

This chain uses TRBV5-6 with TRBJ2-5, with 9 bases fitting TRBD2. The ends lost 1 base at V and 5 bases at J; junction bases unmatched: 6. Germline CDR1 SGHDT, CDR2 YYEEEE. The CDR3 length is 15 residues. The CDR3 DNA is TGTGCCAGCAGCTTGACGGCGGGGGGGCAGGAGACCCAGTACTTC. This codes for CASSLTAGGQETQYF.

The V call is TRBV9, the J call TRBJ2-2, with D perhaps matching TRBD1 (5 bases). This CDR3 spans 15 amino acids. The germline CDR1 and CDR2 sequences are SGDLS and YYNGEE. With 3 bases removed from V and 1 base from J, the gap between germline ends came to 10 bases. The CDR3 DNA reads TGTGCCAGCAGCGGCAGCAGGGAGAACACCGGGGAGCTGTTTTTT. Its protein product is CASSGSRENTGELFF.

The chain links TRBV5-1 to TRBJ2-5; 7 bases agree with TRBD1. CDR3 length equals 15 residues. The V gene end was trimmed by 2 bases and the J gene end by 5 bases; junction bases not matched to a gene: 9. In germline, CDR1 is SGHRS, CDR2 YFSETQ. The CDR3 loop is CASSFRGQYYETQYF. The CDR3 DNA reads as TGCGCCAGCAGCTTTAGGGGGCAGTACTATGAGACCCAGTACTTC. The full variable domain, its missing parts supplied by reference TRBV5-1 and TRBJ2-5, is KAGVTQTPRYLIKTRGQQVTLSCSPISGHRSVSWYQQTPGQGLQFLFEYFSETQRNKGNFPGRFSGRQFSNSRSEMNVSTLELGDSALYLCASSFRGQYYETQYFGPGTRLLVL.

The rearrangement joins TRBV19 to TRBJ2-1; TRBD2 is a possible D gene (5 bases). Germline CDR1 and CDR2: LNHDA and SQIVND (reference sequence). The V end lost 7 bases, the J end lost 5 bases, and 21 bases lay between the germline ends. This CDR3 has 16 residues. The DNA for the CDR3 is TGTGCCAGTATGACGGCAGGCTTGATCGGGAACAATGAGCAGTTCTTC. Encoded protein: CASMTAGLIGNNEQFF.

This chain connects TRBV5-1 to TRBJ1-1; perhaps TRBD1 as D (6 bases). CDR1 is SGHRS, CDR2 YFSETQ, per germline. The CDR3 contains 18 residues. V was shortened by 3 bases and J by 0 bases, with 21 bases between the two germline ends. The CDR3 DNA follows: TGCGCCAGCAGCTCCCCAAGGGACATTGCTACAATGAACACTGAAGCTTTCTTT. Its protein product is CASSSPRDIATMNTEAFF.

Here the CDR3 reads CASSYSSPTDNYGYTF. CDR3 nucleotides: TGTGCCAGCAGTTACTCGAGCCCCACAGACAACTATGGCTACACCTTC. The rearrangement joins TRBV6-2 or TRBV6-3 to TRBJ1-2; no reliable D call. The V gene's germline CDR1 is MNHEY and CDR2 SVGEGT. Trimming removed 0 bases at V and 2 bases at J, with 13 bases between. The CDR3 extends over 16 amino acids.